Presented here are 3 T cell receptor beta chains from one specimen sequenced in a study of patients and donors after allogeneic stem cell transplantation (TCRdb year 2020). Receptors were amplified or captured by RT-PCR. Sequencer: NextSeq 550. The public sequencing data were trimmed at Q25 with fastp and processed into clonotypes with MiXCR by TCRdb, which kept only in-frame beta chains. CDR3 protein duplicates are merged, each entry listing the most common genes and DNA. The table for this sample lists roughly 880,000 distinct CDR3 sequences; 18% of them were counted only once. The biggest ten clones account for around 6% of the sample. Sequencing was carried out using blood, either unsorted or a sorted T cell fraction (not recorded which). All receptors derive from a human donor who was either an allogeneic HSCT recipient or a stem cell or donor lymphocyte infusion donor (not recorded which). It is not recorded whose cells these are; they may come from a transplant donor.

CDR3 amino acids: CSARDPGRSNQETQYF. The CDR3 DNA reads as TGCAGTGCTAGAGACCCGGGACGGTCTAACCAAGAGACCCAGTACTTC. V is TRBV20-1 and J is TRBJ2-5, with D perhaps TRBD1 or TRBD2 (5 bases each). V was pared by 0 bases and J by 0 bases, with 14 bases between. The CDR3 extends over 16 amino acids. Germline V lookup: CDR1 DFQATT, CDR2 SNEGSKA (reference sequence).

The chain uses TRBV7-9 and TRBJ2-1, with 7 bases lining up with TRBD1. The CDR3 runs 14 residues. The V gene's germline CDR1 is SEHNR and CDR2 FQNEAQ (reference sequence). The V gene end was trimmed by 5 bases and the J gene end by 5 bases; junction bases not matched to a gene: 6. CDR3 protein: CASSPGQSNNEQFF. In DNA, the CDR3 is TGTGCCAGCAGCCCGGGACAGAGTAACAATGAGCAGTTCTTC.

The rearrangement uses TRBV4-3 and TRBJ2-3, with TRBD2 matching 13 bases. Germline CDR1 LGHNA, CDR2 YSLEER. CDR3 length equals 15 residues. The V and J ends lost 5 bases and 6 bases, in that order; junction bases with no gene match: 5. Here the CDR3 DNA reads TGCGCCAGCAGCTACACGACTAGCGGGGGGGATACGCAGTATTTT. As protein: CASSYTTSGGDTQYF.